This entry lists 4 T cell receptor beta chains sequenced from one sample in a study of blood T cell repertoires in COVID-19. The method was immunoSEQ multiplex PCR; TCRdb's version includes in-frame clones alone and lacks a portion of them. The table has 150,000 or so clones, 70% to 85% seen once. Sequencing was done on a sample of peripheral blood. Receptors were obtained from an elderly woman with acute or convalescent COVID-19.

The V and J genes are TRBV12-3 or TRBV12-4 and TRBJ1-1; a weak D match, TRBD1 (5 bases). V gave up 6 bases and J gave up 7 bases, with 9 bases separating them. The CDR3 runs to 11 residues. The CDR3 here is CASRYQGEAFF. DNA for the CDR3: TGTGCCAGCAGGTATCAGGGTGAAGCTTTCTTT.

CDR3 sequence reads: CASSLTGIYTEAFF. The CDR3 DNA reads as TGTGCCAGCAGCTTAACAGGGATATACACTGAAGCTTTCTTT. The V call is TRBV11-2, the J call TRBJ1-1; a possible D gene is TRBD1 (6 bases). The germline V gene encodes CDR1 SGHAT and CDR2 FQNNGV. The V end lost 2 bases, the J end lost 3 bases, and 10 bases lay between the germline ends. The CDR3 is 14 amino acids.

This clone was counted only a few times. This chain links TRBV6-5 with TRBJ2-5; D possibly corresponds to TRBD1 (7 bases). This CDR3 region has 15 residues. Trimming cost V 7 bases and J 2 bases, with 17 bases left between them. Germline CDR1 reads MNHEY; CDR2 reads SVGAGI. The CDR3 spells CASTTRRGRQETQYF. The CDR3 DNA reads TGTGCCAGCACCACCCGGAGGGGGCGGCAAGAGACCCAGTACTTC.

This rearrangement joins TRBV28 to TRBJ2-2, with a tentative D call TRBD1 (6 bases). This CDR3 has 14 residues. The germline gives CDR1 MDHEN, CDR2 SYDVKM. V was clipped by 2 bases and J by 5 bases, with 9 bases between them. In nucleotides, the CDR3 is TGTGCCAGCAGTTTACAGGGGTGGACCGGGGAGCTGTTTTTT. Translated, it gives CASSLQGWTGELFF.